This TCR beta chain is from a study of blood T cell repertoires in COVID-19. Study in general: Collection of acute and convalescent COVID-19 samples took place in the United States, Italy and Spain. Sources were T cells, B-cell-depleted T cells, or PBMCs; the material itself was cDNA or gDNA.

In the authors' methods: Nucleated cell counts were estimated from reference gene primer amplification. Measured with immunoSEQ multiplex PCR; TCRdb has only the in-frame clones, and not every one. V and J calls plus clone size are reproduced from that table; the DNA served to infer D and trimming. The sample holds about 260,000 clones; approximately 86% are singletons and the top ten take around 9.1%. J was trimmed by 2 bases and V by 0 bases; bases with no gene match: 11. The CDR3 sequence is 18 residues long. In germline, CDR1 is LNHNV, CDR2 YYDKDF (reference sequence). This TCR derives from a man between 40 and 49 years old who had recovered from COVID-19. Sequencing input: peripheral blood. The chain joins TRBV15 to TRBJ1-2; the match to TRBD1 covers 8 bases. This chain's CDR3 is CATSRDLGQGAQNYGYTF. The CDR3 DNA reads TGTGCCACCAGCAGAGATCTAGGGCAGGGGGCGCAGAACTATGGCTACACCTTC.